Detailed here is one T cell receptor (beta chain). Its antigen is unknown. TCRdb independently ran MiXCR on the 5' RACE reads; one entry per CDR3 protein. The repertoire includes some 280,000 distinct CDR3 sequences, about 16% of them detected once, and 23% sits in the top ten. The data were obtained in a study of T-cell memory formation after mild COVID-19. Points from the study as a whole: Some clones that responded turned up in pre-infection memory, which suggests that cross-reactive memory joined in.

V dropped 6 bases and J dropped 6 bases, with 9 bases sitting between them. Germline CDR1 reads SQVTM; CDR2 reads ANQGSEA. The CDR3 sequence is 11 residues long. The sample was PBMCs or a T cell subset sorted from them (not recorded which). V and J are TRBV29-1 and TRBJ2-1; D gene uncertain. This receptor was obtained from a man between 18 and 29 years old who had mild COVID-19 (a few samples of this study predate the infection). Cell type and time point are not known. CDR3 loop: CSVRARNEQFF. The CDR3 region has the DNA TGCAGCGTCCGAGCCCGCAATGAGCAGTTCTTC.